The text below deals with one TCR beta chain. The CDR3 loop spans 14 amino acids. The V gene end was trimmed by 0 bases and the J gene end by 7 bases; junction bases not matched to a gene: 3. Germline assignment: CDR1 MNHEY and CDR2 SVGEGT. This specimen comes from a study of blood T cell repertoires in COVID-19. The table came from immunoSEQ multiplex PCR; TCRdb's copy has only in-frame clones and leaves some out. This sample yields about 91,000 clones, of which about 76% are seen a single time; 8.5% to 10% belongs to the top ten. This clonotype was sampled from a woman of 80 years or more with acute or convalescent COVID-19. The chain uses TRBV6-2 or TRBV6-3 and TRBJ1-5; 7 bases line up with TRBD1. Sequencing was performed on peripheral blood. CDR3 residues: CASSYSGQVQPQHF. CDR3 DNA: TGTGCCAGCAGTTACTCTGGACAGGTCCAGCCCCAGCATTTT.